This T cell receptor beta chain was retrieved from a study of blood T cell repertoires in COVID-19 (dated by TCRdb to 2020 to 2022). The study in broad terms: Samples from collaborators originated in the United States, Italy and Spain and spanned both the acute and convalescent phases of COVID-19. The prospective study material was composed of cDNA or gDNA derived from T cells, B-cell-depleted T cells, or PBMCs. The repertoires were released in a freely available public database meant as a resource for research on the immune response to SARS-CoV-2. Subjects who had been exposed to COVID-19, were actively infected with it, or had recovered from it provided the deeply sampled blood TCRbeta repertoires that made up the dataset. Where HLA class I and class II types were available, the types were taken from metadata supplied by the sample provider, not from assay-based typing. The sample metadata nearly always contained a de-identified subject ID, COVID-19 status, age in years and sex. Samples came from the ongoing ImmuneRACE study (first 160 participants) plus 1,254 subjects from 6 global collaborators. Overall study outcomes, separate from this receptor: The quantity of clinical and demographic metadata differed by source and by participant and was supplied without curation.

From the cysteine up to the phenylalanine, the CDR3 has a length of 18 residues. Of all the DNA, just the CDR3 is kept, 54 bases in frame from base 1. V loses 0 bases at its end and J loses 7 bases; junction bases beyond the gene matches: 14. As encoded in the germline V gene, CDR1 is SGHDN while CDR2 is FVKESK. Enrolling through a virtual design, the prospective study's participants ranged in age from roughly 18 to 89 years and lived across 24 United States geographic areas. To assign participants to cohorts, the prospective study relied on clinical history that participants themselves reported in a screening survey and a study questionnaire. Recovered participants in ImmuneRACE Cohort 3 were defined as having two consecutive negative NP/OP PCR tests, clearance from a healthcare professional, or resolution of symptoms. In the prospective study, whole blood, serum and a nasopharyngeal or oropharyngeal swab were collected from each participant by mobile phlebotomists. Over an approximately 2-month period, participants in the prospective study had the option of providing additional blood draws and questionnaires. Before DNA extraction, prospective study blood samples were shipped either frozen or at room temperature.

The immunoSEQ Assay, a bias-controlled multiplex PCR, was used to amplify TCRbeta CDR3 regions from genomic DNA. In the authors' own workflow: The number of nucleated cells in each sample was estimated from the amplification of reference gene primers within the assay. To quantify the absolute abundance of each unique TCRbeta CDR3 rearrangement, sequence reads were collapsed and filtered. For each sample, productive Simpson clonality was calculated as the square root of Simpson's diversity index over productive rearrangements. TCRdb holds this immuneACCESS table with in-frame rearrangements only. Some clones are missing; in checked studies, unresolved V genes explain under half, and the rest has no known cause. V and J calls and clone size follow that table, whereas D and trimming were derived from the DNA. The sample table records 250,000 or so clones; approximately 86% of these occur just once. The leading ten clones occupy 1.6% of the sample.

To note about this clone: Its cognate antigen has yet to be identified. Base qualities are not at hand, and no much larger clone is one base apart.

Sequencing was done on a sample of PBMCs or T cells enriched from blood (not recorded which). The chain was built from TRBV14 and TRBJ2-1; TRBD2 matches 8 bases in the middle. The TCR originated in a woman aged 45-60 years who had recovered from COVID-19. In nucleotide form, the sequence is TGTGCCAGCAGCCAAGATATTGTAGCGGGACTGGGTCTAAATGAGCAGTTCTTC. Its protein reads: CASSQDIVAGLGLNEQFF. This CDR3, with the reference TRBV14 and TRBJ2-1 proteins standing in past its ends, gives the full variable domain EAGVTQFPSHSVIEKGQTVTLRCDPISGHDNLYWYRRVMGKEIKFLLHFVKESKQDESGMPNNRFLAERTGGTYSTLKVQPAELEDSGVYFCASSQDIVAGLGLNEQFFGPGTRLTVL.